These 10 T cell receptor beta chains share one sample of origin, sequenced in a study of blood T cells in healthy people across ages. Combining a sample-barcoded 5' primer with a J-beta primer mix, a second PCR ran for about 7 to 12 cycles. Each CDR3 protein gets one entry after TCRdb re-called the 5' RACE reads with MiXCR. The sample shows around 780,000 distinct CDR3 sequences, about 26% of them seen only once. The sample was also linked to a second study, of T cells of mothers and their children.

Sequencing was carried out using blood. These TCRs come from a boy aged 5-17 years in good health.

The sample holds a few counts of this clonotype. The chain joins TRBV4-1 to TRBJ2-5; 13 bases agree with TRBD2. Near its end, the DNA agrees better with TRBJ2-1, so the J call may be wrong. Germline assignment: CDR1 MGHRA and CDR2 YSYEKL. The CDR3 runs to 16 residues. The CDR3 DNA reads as TGCGCCAGCAGCCTTAGACTAGCGGGGGGACCCAATGAGCAGTTCTTC. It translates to CASSLRLAGGPNEQFF.

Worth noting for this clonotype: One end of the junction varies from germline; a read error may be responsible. The CDR3 DNA reads TGCGCCAGCAGCCCGCGGACTGTGCCAGATGCGCAGTATTTT. It encodes CASSPRTVPDAQYF. The V and J genes are TRBV5-1 and TRBJ2-3, with a tentative D call TRBD2 (5 bases). Germline V gives CDR1 SGHRS, CDR2 YFSETQ. CDR3 size: 14 residues. Together with reference TRBV5-1 and TRBJ2-3, the CDR3 gives the full variable domain: KAGVTQTPRYLIKTRGQQVTLSCSPISGHRSVSWYQQTPGQGLQFLFEYFSETQRNKGNFPGRFSGRQFSNSRSEMNVSTLELGDSALYLCASSPRTVPDAQYFGPGTRLTVL.

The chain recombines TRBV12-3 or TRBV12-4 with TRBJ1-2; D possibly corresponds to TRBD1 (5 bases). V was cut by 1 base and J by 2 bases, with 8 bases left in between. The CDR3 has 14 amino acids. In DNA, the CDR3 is TGTGCCAGCAGTTTAGGGGGGGAGAACTATGGCTACACCTTC. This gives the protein CASSLGGENYGYTF.

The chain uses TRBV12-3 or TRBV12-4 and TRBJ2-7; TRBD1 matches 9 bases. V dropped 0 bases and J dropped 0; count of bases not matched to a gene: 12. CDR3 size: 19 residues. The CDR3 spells CASSLAGTGSSEFSYEQYF. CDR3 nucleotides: TGTGCCAGCAGTTTAGCGGGGACAGGGAGTAGCGAGTTCTCCTACGAGCAGTACTTC.

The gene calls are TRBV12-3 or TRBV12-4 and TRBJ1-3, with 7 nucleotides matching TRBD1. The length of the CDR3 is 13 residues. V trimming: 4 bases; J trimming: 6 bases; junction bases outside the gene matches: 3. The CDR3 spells CASSWDSLNTIYF. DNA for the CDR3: TGTGCCAGCAGTTGGGACAGTCTAAACACCATATATTTT.

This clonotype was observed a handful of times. The CDR3 DNA reads as TGTGCCAGCAGACAGGGTTCCACCGGGGAGCTGTTTTTT. Protein: CASRQGSTGELFF. V gene TRBV2 combines with J gene TRBJ2-2, with D maybe TRBD1 (6 bases). This CDR3 is 13 amino acids long. Germline V gene sequence: CDR1 SNHLY, CDR2 FYNNEI. V was shortened by 6 bases and J by 4 bases, with 9 bases between the two germline ends.

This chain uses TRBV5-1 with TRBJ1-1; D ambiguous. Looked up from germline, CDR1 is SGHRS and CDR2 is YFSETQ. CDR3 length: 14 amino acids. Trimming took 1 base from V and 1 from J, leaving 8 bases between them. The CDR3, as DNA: TGCGCCAGCAGCTTGCCAGGTAGGAACACTGAAGCTTTCTTT. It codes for CASSLPGRNTEAFF.

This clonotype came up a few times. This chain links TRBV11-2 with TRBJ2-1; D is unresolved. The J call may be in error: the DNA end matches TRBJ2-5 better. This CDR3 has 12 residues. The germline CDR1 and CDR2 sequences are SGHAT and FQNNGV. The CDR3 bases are TGTGCCAGCAGCTTTGAAGCCGGGACCCAGTACTTC. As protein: CASSFEAGTQYF.

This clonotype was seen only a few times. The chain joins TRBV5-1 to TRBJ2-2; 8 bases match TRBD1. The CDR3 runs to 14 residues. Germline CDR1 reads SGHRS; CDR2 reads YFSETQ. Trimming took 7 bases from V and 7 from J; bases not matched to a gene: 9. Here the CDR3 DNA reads TGCGCCAGCCACAGGGGGAGTAGTAACGGGGAGCTGTTTTTT. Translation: CASHRGSSNGELFF.

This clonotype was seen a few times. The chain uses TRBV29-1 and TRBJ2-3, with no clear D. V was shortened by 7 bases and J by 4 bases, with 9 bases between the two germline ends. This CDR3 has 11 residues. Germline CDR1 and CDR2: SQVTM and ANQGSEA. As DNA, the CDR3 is TGCAGCGACATCCTAGCAGATACGCAGTATTTT. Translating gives CSDILADTQYF.